Reported below is one TCR beta chain. Its antigen remains unidentified. This sample stems from a study of CD8 T cells in Susac syndrome. Healthy donors constituted the control group, matched for age and sex. Regarding the study as a whole: The authors acknowledged that the study's TCR sequencing and HLA analysis involved relatively few individuals.

Random hexamers primed reverse transcription of roughly 0.45 to 1 ug RNA. MiXCR, run by TCRdb on the immunoSEQ multiplex PCR reads, gives a single entry per CDR3 protein. The sample has 120,000 to 150,000 distinct CDR3 sequences, roughly 95% seen once. The CDR3 consists of 16 residues. V shed 2 bases and J shed 4 bases, with 16 bases lying between them. Looked up from germline, CDR1 is KGHSH and CDR2 is LQKENI. The source is a human donor in good health. The chain recombines TRBV18 with TRBJ2-3; a possible D gene is TRBD2 (6 bases). Sequenced input: CD4+ T cells from PBMCs. The CDR3 is CASSPVGEAQADTQYF. CDR3 DNA sequence: TGTGCCAGCTCACCAGTGGGGGAGGCCCAGGCAGATACGCAGTATTTT.